The sequence of this TCR beta chain was determined in a study of shared clonotypes between healthy human individuals. Data came from immunoSEQ multiplex PCR; TCRdb stores just in-frame clones and leaves some out. The profile shows about 870,000 clones, 80% to 95% of them singletons. Naive-designated CD8 cells lacked CD45RO, were positively enriched for CCR7, and omitted terminally differentiated effector memory CD45RA+ cells. The junction had 9 bases not matched to a gene; V was cut back by 4 bases and J by 3 bases. The germline V gene has CDR1 SGHRS and CDR2 YFSETQ. The CDR3 runs to 15 residues. The J gene is TRBJ2-7, the V gene TRBV5-1; 8 bases agree with TRBD1. Sequenced material: naive CD8+ T cells sorted from blood. The receptor's source is a young man in good health. The CDR3 sequence: CASSSGQGSNYEQYF. The CDR3 DNA follows: TGCGCCAGCAGCAGTGGACAGGGCTCAAACTACGAGCAGTACTTC.